These 6 T cell receptor beta chains share one sample of origin, sequenced in a study of shared clonotypes between healthy human individuals. The naive CD8 subset, CD45RO-negative cells positively selected for CCR7, excluded terminally differentiated effector memory CD45RA+ cells. Some clones are missing from TCRdb's copy, which holds only in-frame ones; the method was immunoSEQ multiplex PCR. The sample holds some 2 million clones, about 95% seen once. The sequenced sample consisted of naive CD8+ T cells sorted from blood. Receptors were obtained from a man aged 18 to 35 in good health.

V gene TRBV2 combines with J gene TRBJ1-4; D gene uncertain. The CDR3 consists of 13 residues. V lost 4 bases to trimming and J lost 8 bases, with 11 bases between them. CDR1 and CDR2 (germline): SNHLY, FYNNEI. The DNA for the CDR3 is TGTGCCAGCAGTGTTGGGTGGGGAGAAAAACTGTTTTTT. The encoded protein is CASSVGWGEKLFF.

V and J are TRBV7-8 and TRBJ1-6; D not resolved. The V end was cut by 1 base, the J end by 8 bases, with 12 bases between. Looked up from germline, CDR1 is SGHVS and CDR2 is FQNEAQ. The CDR3 consists of 15 residues. CDR3 coding DNA: TGTGCCAGCAGCTTAGTAAGGAGTTTGGATTCACCCCTCCACTTT. This sequence encodes CASSLVRSLDSPLHF.

This rearrangement joins TRBV4-2 to TRBJ2-2; no clear D gene. The germline V and J ends were trimmed by 1 base and 5 bases, with 5 bases remaining between them. Germline CDR1 and CDR2: LGHNA and YNFKEQ. This CDR3 region has 13 residues. CDR3 nucleotides: TGTGCCAGCAGCCAAGGACTGACCGGGGAGCTGTTTTTT. Translation: CASSQGLTGELFF.

V gene TRBV4-1 combines with J gene TRBJ2-5; 9 bases agree with TRBD1. The J segment lost 2 bases and the V segment lost 4 bases, leaving 11 bases of the junction unmatched. This CDR3 is built from 17 residues. Germline V gives CDR1 MGHRA, CDR2 YSYEKL. The CDR3 reads CASSPVGTGFGQETQYF. The DNA for the CDR3 is TGCGCCAGCAGCCCCGTGGGGACAGGGTTCGGGCAAGAGACCCAGTACTTC.

The CDR3 protein is CASSEGAAYNSPLHF. Written as DNA, the CDR3 is TGTGCCAGCAGTGAAGGGGCCGCCTATAATTCACCCCTCCACTTT. The chain has TRBV2 and TRBJ1-6, with D unresolved. The CDR3 is made up of 15 amino acids. From germline, CDR1 is SNHLY and CDR2 FYNNEI. Trimming cost V 1 base and J 2 bases, with 6 bases left between them.

The chain links TRBV30 to TRBJ1-1; 7 bases agree with TRBD1. Germline V CDR1 and CDR2: GTSNPN, SVGIG (reference sequence). This CDR3 comprises 15 residues. The J segment lost 1 base and the V segment lost 2 bases, leaving 7 bases of the junction unmatched. The CDR3 loop reads CAWSLWAGGNTEAFF. The CDR3 bases are TGTGCCTGGAGTCTCTGGGCAGGGGGGAACACTGAAGCTTTCTTT. The entire variable domain, with the rest obtained from reference TRBV30 and TRBJ1-1, is as follows: SQTIHQWPATLVQPVGSPLSLECTVEGTSNPNLYWYRQAAGRGLQLLFYSVGIGQISSEVPQNLSASRPQDRQFILSSKKLLLSDSGFYLCAWSLWAGGNTEAFFGQGTRLTVV.